The following is a TCR beta chain sequence with its context. The antigen is not known. Clinical symptoms, serum thyroxine and TRAb, thyroid ultrasound and orbital computed tomography were used for the diagnoses. The data were obtained in a study of T cells in Graves' hyperthyroidism and ophthalmopathy. General observations from the study: Progression to ophthalmopathy was predicted a median of roughly 6.5 months early.

The source material, RNA transcripts, was used to amplify TCR beta CDR3 regions. Initially, a first-round RT-PCR of the TCR CDR3 employed the HTBI primer set. Each CDR3 protein is one row after TCRdb ran MiXCR on the multiplex PCR reads. The sample lists 600,000 to 900,000 distinct CDR3 sequences; about a sixth were seen once. The CDR3 is 15 residues long. The V gene lost 1 base and the J gene lost 0 bases, with 10 bases spanning the gap. Germline values: CDR1 DFQATT, CDR2 SNEGSKA (reference sequence). The genes are TRBV20-1 and TRBJ2-1; D tentatively reads TRBD1 or TRBD2 (5 bases each). The sample consisted of blood. This sequence originates from a young man with Graves' hyperthyroidism. The chain's CDR3 is CSARVGTSSYNEQFF. CDR3 bases: TGCAGTGCTAGAGTGGGGACGAGCTCCTACAATGAGCAGTTCTTC.